A selection of T cell receptor beta chains follows, all from one sample in a study of response to subunit inactivated influenza vaccine. Using its own MiXCR run on the RT-PCR reads, TCRdb lists one record per CDR3 protein. The table shows 860,000 or so distinct CDR3 sequences, with roughly 20% occurring only once. Specimen: PBMCs from blood, collected 5 to 6 days after vaccination. These receptors were taken from a man aged 50 to 60 who received an inactivated influenza vaccine. CDR3s include the opening cysteine and the closing phenylalanine or tryptophan. A D gene is named only where the DNA matches it firmly. Size tells how often a clone was seen (once, few, many) or the class of an expanded clone, and some rows leave it out.

TRBV5-1,TRBJ2-1,.,many,CASSLEGNEQFF,TGTGCCAGCAGTTTAGAGGGAAATGAGCAGTTCTTC
TRBV5-1,TRBJ2-7,.,few,CASSLGRYRTDAYEQYF,TGCGCCAGCAGCTTGGGTCGGTACCGTACGGACGCCTACGAGCAGTACTTC
TRBV30,TRBJ1-5,.,.,CAWSVPGGNQPQHF,TGTGCCTGGAGTGTACCCGGGGGCAATCAGCCCCAGCATTTT
TRBV5-6,TRBJ2-3,TRBD2,.,CASSLPGLAVPDTQYF,TGTGCCAGCAGCCTACCGGGACTAGCGGTACCAGATACGCAGTATTTT
TRBV4-2,TRBJ1-2,.,few,CASSPSQDIASNYGYTF,TGTGCCAGCAGCCCGTCCCAGGACATAGCTTCTAACTATGGCTACACCTTC
TRBV20-1,TRBJ2-3,.,few,CSAKDGNTDTQYF,TGCAGTGCTAAGGACGGCAACACAGATACGCAGTATTTT
TRBV9,TRBJ2-3,TRBD2,.,CASSPFGAGGPVTQYF,TGTGCCAGCAGCCCCTTTGGGGCGGGAGGGCCCGTCACGCAGTATTTT
TRBV6-2/TRBV6-3,TRBJ2-3,.,.,CASSYLGTNTDTQYF,TGTGCCAGCAGTTATCTCGGGACGAACACAGATACGCAGTATTTT
TRBV3-1,TRBJ2-1,.,.,CASSLPRVSYNEQFF,TGTGCCAGCAGCCTTCCACGGGTCTCCTACAATGAGCAGTTCTTC
TRBV24-1,TRBJ2-3,.,.,CATSPGPDTDTQYF,TGTGCCACCAGTCCAGGACCAGACACAGATACGCAGTATTTT
TRBV12-3/TRBV12-4,TRBJ2-1,TRBD2,few,CASSPGLAGGAYNEQFF,TGTGCCAGCAGTCCGGGACTAGCGGGAGGCGCCTACAATGAGCAGTTCTTC
TRBV5-5,TRBJ1-2,TRBD1,.,CASSPPGTGGGGYTF,TGTGCCAGCAGCCCTCCCGGGACAGGGGGAGGCGGCTACACCTTC
TRBV21-1,TRBJ2-7,.,.,CASSSGSGTGSSYEQYF,TGTGCCAGCAGCTCAGGCTCCGGGACAGGGAGCTCCTACGAGCAGTACTTC
TRBV24-1,TRBJ2-5,.,.,CATSDLLQETQYF,TGTGCCACCAGTGATTTGCTACAAGAGACCCAGTACTTC
TRBV20-1,TRBJ2-3,TRBD2,.,CSARARLADTTDTQYF,TGCAGTGCTAGAGCTCGACTAGCGGATACCACAGATACGCAGTATTTT
TRBV6-2/TRBV6-3,TRBJ1-2,TRBD1,.,CASSRTGGFYGYTF,TGTGCCAGCTCCCGGACAGGGGGCTTCTATGGCTACACCTTC
TRBV25-1,TRBJ2-1,.,many,CASGLPSGSYNEQFF,TGTGCCAGCGGACTCCCAAGCGGTTCCTACAATGAGCAGTTCTTC
TRBV6-1,TRBJ1-1,.,.,CASTRTQGVDTEAFF,TGTGCCAGCACCCGGACCCAAGGAGTGGACACTGAAGCTTTCTTT
TRBV5-1,TRBJ2-7,TRBD2,.,CASSLEGLAGVSEQYF,TGCGCCAGCAGCTTGGAGGGCTTAGCGGGAGTGTCCGAGCAGTACTTC
TRBV27,TRBJ1-1,.,many,CASSFVYETEEAFF,TGTGCCAGCAGTTTCGTATATGAGACAGAAGAAGCTTTCTTT
TRBV12-3/TRBV12-4,TRBJ2-3,.,.,CASSFEGVTDTQYF,TGTGCCAGCAGTTTTGAGGGAGTCACAGATACGCAGTATTTT
TRBV4-3,TRBJ2-1,.,.,CASSQGVYGNEQFF,TGCGCCAGCAGCCAAGGGGTTTATGGCAATGAGCAGTTCTTC
TRBV2,TRBJ2-6,TRBD2,few,CASRQRGAGANVLTF,TGTGCCAGCCGCCAACGGGGGGCTGGGGCCAACGTCCTGACTTTC
TRBV28,TRBJ2-3,.,few,CASSSPAEGADTQYF,TGTGCCAGCAGCTCCCCGGCCGAAGGGGCAGATACGCAGTATTTT
TRBV28,TRBJ1-1,.,few,CASSRVVARNTEAFF,TGTGCCAGCAGTCGCGTGGTGGCTAGGAACACTGAAGCTTTCTTT
TRBV25-1,TRBJ2-7,TRBD1,.,CASSSPGQGSSYEQYF,TGTGCCAGCAGTTCACCGGGACAGGGCAGCTCCTACGAGCAGTACTTC
TRBV5-1,TRBJ2-6,TRBD1,.,CSSSDGIRIGQAISGANVLTF,TGCTCCAGCAGCGATGGGATAAGGATTGGACAGGCAATCTCTGGGGCCAACGTCCTGACTTTC
TRBV5-4,TRBJ1-1,.,.,CASGSGLTEAFF,TGTGCCAGCGGCTCCGGGCTGACTGAAGCTTTCTTT
TRBV6-2/TRBV6-3,TRBJ2-7,.,.,CASSYGPGLSSYEQYF,TGTGCCAGCAGTTACGGACCGGGACTGAGCTCCTACGAGCAGTACTTC
TRBV5-1,TRBJ1-6,TRBD1,.,CANSWTGGEGNSPLHF,TGCGCCAACAGCTGGACAGGGGGCGAGGGGAATTCACCCCTCCACTTT
TRBV20-1,TRBJ1-1,.,.,CSALQGRGAFF,TGCAGTGCTCTTCAGGGGAGGGGAGCTTTCTTT
TRBV4-2,TRBJ2-1,TRBD1,many,CASSQGQGNYNEQFF,TGTGCCAGCAGCCAGGGACAGGGTAACTACAATGAGCAGTTCTTC
TRBV5-1,TRBJ1-6,.,few,CASSLTRDSPLHF,TGCGCCAGCAGCTTGACACGGGATTCACCCCTCCACTTT
TRBV7-9,TRBJ2-7,.,.,CASSFQASYEQYF,TGTGCCAGCAGCTTCCAGGCCTCCTACGAGCAGTACTTC
TRBV25-1,TRBJ1-3,TRBD1,.,CASSQTGFGNTIYF,TGTGCCAGCAGCCAGACAGGGTTCGGAAACACCATATATTTT
TRBV7-2,TRBJ1-1,.,few,CASSGGWGQAFF,TGTGCCAGCAGCGGGGGCTGGGGACAAGCTTTCTTT
TRBV10-3,TRBJ1-2,.,few,CAISENRDNGYTF,TGTGCCATCAGTGAGAATAGGGATAATGGCTACACCTTC
TRBV3-1,TRBJ2-2,.,.,CASSQGGTITGELIF,TGTGCCAGCAGCCAAGGAGGGACGATCACCGGGGAGCTGATTTTT
TRBV9,TRBJ2-1,TRBD1,.,CASSVPRDRGYNEQFF,TGTGCCAGCAGCGTACCCCGGGACAGGGGGTACAATGAGCAGTTCTTC
TRBV4-3,TRBJ2-2,.,.,CASSQEAPGPANTGELFF,TGCGCCAGCAGCCAAGAAGCCCCAGGACCGGCGAACACCGGGGAGCTGTTTTTT
TRBV11-2,TRBJ2-1,TRBD2,.,CASSLGGGTSGIHEQFF,TGTGCCAGCAGCTTGGGGGGTGGGACTAGCGGGATCCATGAGCAGTTCTTC
TRBV7-2,TRBJ2-1,TRBD2,few,CASSFSAGGHNEQFF,TGTGCCAGCAGCTTCAGCGCGGGGGGCCACAATGAGCAGTTCTTC
TRBV12-3/TRBV12-4,TRBJ2-3,TRBD2,few,CASSPSGGYTDTQYF,TGTGCCAGCAGTCCGAGCGGGGGGTACACAGATACGCAGTATTTT
TRBV7-8,TRBJ2-1,.,few,CASSLHRDLYNEQFF,TGTGCCAGCAGCTTGCATCGGGACCTTTACAATGAGCAGTTCTTC
TRBV12-3/TRBV12-4,TRBJ2-3,TRBD2,.,CASRHSGGDRDTQYF,TGTGCCAGCAGACACAGCGGGGGGGACCGGGATACGCAGTATTTT
TRBV9,TRBJ2-1,.,many,CASSAPEPGREFYGQFF,TGTGCCAGCAGCGCTCCGGAACCGGGACGGGAGTTCTATGGGCAGTTCTTC
TRBV12-3/TRBV12-4,TRBJ2-1,TRBD2,.,CASRDSGSGNEQFF,TGTGCCAGCAGGGATAGCGGGAGTGGCAATGAGCAGTTCTTC
TRBV4-1,TRBJ2-1,TRBD2,.,CASSQDPLAGAYNEQFF,TGCGCCAGCAGCCAAGATCCCCTAGCGGGGGCCTACAATGAGCAGTTCTTC
TRBV12-3/TRBV12-4,TRBJ2-1,TRBD2,.,CASSLSASGGYEQFF,TGTGCCAGCAGTTTATCGGCTAGCGGGGGGTATGAGCAGTTCTTC
TRBV10-3,TRBJ2-3,TRBD1,.,CAIRAQGASDTQYF,TGTGCCATCCGGGCGCAGGGGGCGTCAGATACGCAGTATTTT
TRBV6-1,TRBJ1-5,.,.,CASRRGAQPQHF,TGTGCCAGCAGAAGGGGAGCTCAGCCCCAGCATTTT
TRBV6-2/TRBV6-3,TRBJ2-1,TRBD2,few,CASSFSSGSEQFF,TGTGCCAGCAGTTTCTCTAGCGGCAGTGAGCAGTTCTTC
TRBV6-5,TRBJ2-5,TRBD2,few,CASSYSIGGGAQYF,TGTGCCAGCAGTTACTCGATCGGGGGAGGGGCCCAGTACTTC
TRBV29-1,TRBJ1-1,.,few,CSVGGLAEAFF,TGCAGCGTTGGGGGACTGGCAGAAGCTTTCTTT
TRBV7-9,TRBJ2-3,.,once,CASIVWGSSSTDTQYF,TGTGCCAGCATTGTTTGGGGGTCATCTAGCACAGATACGCAGTATTTT
TRBV20-1,TRBJ2-7,TRBD2,.,CSAAPGTSGYEQYF,TGCAGTGCTGCTCCCGGGACTAGCGGCTACGAGCAGTACTTC